This TCR beta chain was found in a study of tumor-infiltrating lymphocytes in primary liver carcinoma. Investigators took RNA and DNA out together from approximately 22-30 mg of unsorted bulk tissue. Each participant had primary liver carcinoma, and surgical resection was the treatment. There were five separate regions sampled from each tumor. Production of TCR beta cDNA used 500 ng total RNA together with a constant-region primer. Each TCR beta library was derived from three nested multiplex PCR rounds that employed slightly modified ARM-PCR. TCRdb reanalysed the multiplex PCR reads using MiXCR and keeps one entry per CDR3 protein. This sample carries roughly 200,000 distinct CDR3 sequences, about 85% of them seen once, and the ten largest clones take over 15%. In regard to this clonotype: The junction departs from the called germline gene at one end, perhaps through a read error.

The receptor's source is a middle-aged man with primary liver carcinoma and hepatitis B virus infection. Sequencing used tumor tissue from primary liver carcinoma.

CDR3 nucleotides: TGTGCCAACAGTGACATCCGGGACAGGAAATTCTCAACTAATGAAAAACTGTTTTTT. Protein sequence: CANSDIRDRKFSTNEKLFF. This chain connects TRBV6-1 to TRBJ1-4, with TRBD1 matching 8 bases. There are 19 residues in the CDR3. Germline V gene lookup returns CDR1 MNHNS and CDR2 SASEGT.